The rows below give T cell receptor beta chains drawn from one sample of a study of T cells in Graves' hyperthyroidism and ophthalmopathy. TCRdb called the multiplex PCR reads again in MiXCR, with one record for every CDR3 protein. Of a few hundred thousand distinct CDR3 sequences listed, 14% to 15% are singletons. Sequencing was done on a sample of blood. The receptors come from a woman between 25 and 40 years old with Graves' hyperthyroidism. CDR3s include the opening cysteine and the closing phenylalanine or tryptophan. The order of the fields is D gene, clone size, V gene, J gene, CDR3 protein, CDR3 DNA. D genes are given only for firm matches. The size field is filled for only some rows; it gives once, few, many or a size class.

d_call: .
clone_size: many
v_call: TRBV6-1
j_call: TRBJ2-1
cdr3_aa: CASKPGPGGHEQFF
cdr3_nt: TGTGCCAGCAAACCGGGACCTGGGGGTCATGAGCAGTTCTTC

d_call: .
clone_size: .
v_call: TRBV9
j_call: TRBJ2-2
cdr3_aa: CASSVSGELFF
cdr3_nt: TGTGCCAGCAGCGTATCCGGGGAGCTGTTTTTT

d_call: .
clone_size: .
v_call: TRBV20-1
j_call: TRBJ2-7
cdr3_aa: CTASWGLDEQYF
cdr3_nt: TGCACCGCGAGTTGGGGGCTGGACGAGCAGTACTTC

d_call: .
clone_size: .
v_call: TRBV6-4
j_call: TRBJ2-1
cdr3_aa: CASSYHSSYNEQFF
cdr3_nt: TGTGCCAGCAGTTATCATAGCTCCTACAATGAGCAGTTCTTC

d_call: TRBD2
clone_size: .
v_call: TRBV4-2
j_call: TRBJ2-3
cdr3_aa: CASSQEAGGGDTQYF
cdr3_nt: TGTGCCAGCAGCCAGGAAGCGGGAGGCGGGGATACGCAGTATTTT

d_call: .
clone_size: many
v_call: TRBV30
j_call: TRBJ2-4
cdr3_aa: CAWSGSDAGIQYF
cdr3_nt: TGTGCCTGGAGTGGTAGCGATGCGGGCATTCAGTACTTC

d_call: TRBD2
clone_size: many
v_call: TRBV11-2
j_call: TRBJ2-7
cdr3_aa: CASSLGHRGTSGRLTYEQYF
cdr3_nt: TGTGCCAGCAGCTTAGGCCACCGTGGGACTAGCGGGAGATTGACCTACGAGCAGTACTTC

d_call: TRBD1
clone_size: many
v_call: TRBV28
j_call: TRBJ2-4
cdr3_aa: CASSSPGGRTYIQYF
cdr3_nt: TGTGCCAGCAGTTCTCCAGGGGGCAGGACATACATTCAGTACTTC

d_call: TRBD2
clone_size: .
v_call: TRBV5-1
j_call: TRBJ2-1
cdr3_aa: CASSLGLAGVGDEQFF
cdr3_nt: TGCGCCAGCAGCTTGGGACTAGCGGGAGTTGGCGATGAGCAGTTCTTC

d_call: TRBD1
clone_size: many
v_call: TRBV2
j_call: TRBJ2-7
cdr3_aa: CASSESTGGFYEQYF
cdr3_nt: TGTGCCAGCAGTGAATCAACAGGGGGTTTCTACGAGCAGTACTTC

d_call: .
clone_size: .
v_call: TRBV7-9
j_call: TRBJ1-2
cdr3_aa: CASSSAVDYGYTF
cdr3_nt: TGTGCCAGCAGCTCAGCCGTAGACTATGGCTACACCTTC

d_call: TRBD2
clone_size: few
v_call: TRBV6-1
j_call: TRBJ2-7
cdr3_aa: CASTGTSGTFGQYF
cdr3_nt: TGTGCCAGCACTGGGACTAGCGGGACCTTCGGGCAGTACTTC

d_call: .
clone_size: many
v_call: TRBV10-1
j_call: TRBJ1-1
cdr3_aa: CASSDRMGLNTEAFF
cdr3_nt: TGCGCCAGCAGTGACCGAATGGGGCTGAACACTGAAGCTTTCTTT

d_call: TRBD1
clone_size: many
v_call: TRBV2
j_call: TRBJ1-1
cdr3_aa: CASSEKGGGTEAFF
cdr3_nt: TGTGCCAGCAGTGAAAAAGGGGGCGGAACTGAAGCTTTCTTT

d_call: .
clone_size: few
v_call: TRBV9
j_call: TRBJ1-4
cdr3_aa: CASSAAEATNEKLFF
cdr3_nt: TGTGCCAGCAGCGCAGCAGAGGCAACTAATGAAAAACTGTTTTTT

d_call: .
clone_size: few
v_call: TRBV28
j_call: TRBJ1-5
cdr3_aa: CAGRESGQPQHF
cdr3_nt: TGTGCCGGCAGGGAGTCCGGGCAGCCCCAGCATTTT

d_call: .
clone_size: few
v_call: TRBV5-1
j_call: TRBJ1-2
cdr3_aa: CASSFAGQPPLGYGYTF
cdr3_nt: TGCGCCAGCAGCTTCGCAGGACAGCCTCCCTTAGGGTATGGCTACACCTTC

d_call: .
clone_size: .
v_call: TRBV5-1
j_call: TRBJ2-3
cdr3_aa: CASSLAGPVADTQYF
cdr3_nt: TGCGCCAGCAGCTTGGCCGGGCCGGTAGCAGATACGCAGTATTTT

d_call: TRBD1
clone_size: many
v_call: TRBV24-1
j_call: TRBJ2-1
cdr3_aa: CATSDPGTGGWDEQFF
cdr3_nt: TGTGCCACCAGTGATCCCGGGACAGGGGGTTGGGATGAGCAGTTCTTC

d_call: TRBD2
clone_size: .
v_call: TRBV12-3/TRBV12-4
j_call: TRBJ2-1
cdr3_aa: CASSLDKLGLAGLNEQFF
cdr3_nt: TGTGCCAGCAGTCTTGACAAGCTCGGACTAGCGGGACTCAATGAGCAGTTCTTC

d_call: .
clone_size: many
v_call: TRBV6-1
j_call: TRBJ1-4
cdr3_aa: CASSEGARGEKLFF
cdr3_nt: TGTGCCAGCAGTGAGGGGGCGAGGGGTGAAAAACTGTTTTTT

d_call: TRBD1
clone_size: few
v_call: TRBV3-1
j_call: TRBJ1-6
cdr3_aa: CASSQTGSRFSLHF
cdr3_nt: TGTGCCAGCAGCCAGACAGGGTCTCGATTCTCCCTCCACTTT

d_call: .
clone_size: .
v_call: TRBV7-2
j_call: TRBJ2-5
cdr3_aa: CASSTGRGETQYF
cdr3_nt: TGTGCCAGCAGCACGGGGCGAGGGGAGACCCAGTACTTC

d_call: TRBD1
clone_size: .
v_call: TRBV25-1
j_call: TRBJ1-1
cdr3_aa: CASSPRTGANTEAFF
cdr3_nt: TGTGCCAGCAGTCCCAGGACAGGGGCGAACACTGAAGCTTTCTTT

d_call: TRBD1
clone_size: many
v_call: TRBV20-1
j_call: TRBJ1-1
cdr3_aa: CSARHLRTGPMNTEAFF
cdr3_nt: TGCAGTGCTAGACATCTGAGGACAGGGCCCATGAACACTGAAGCTTTCTTT

d_call: TRBD2
clone_size: few
v_call: TRBV10-3
j_call: TRBJ2-4
cdr3_aa: CAISQLAGGGDIQYF
cdr3_nt: TGTGCCATCAGTCAACTAGCGGGAGGTGGGGACATTCAGTACTTC

d_call: .
clone_size: many
v_call: TRBV6-1
j_call: TRBJ1-2
cdr3_aa: CASSETGTAAVYGYTF
cdr3_nt: TGTGCCAGCAGTGAAACGGGGACGGCCGCGGTCTATGGCTACACCTTC

d_call: TRBD2
clone_size: many
v_call: TRBV6-1
j_call: TRBJ2-1
cdr3_aa: CASREGRSSYNEQFF
cdr3_nt: TGTGCCAGTCGGGAGGGTAGAAGCTCCTACAATGAGCAGTTCTTC

d_call: TRBD2
clone_size: few
v_call: TRBV6-4
j_call: TRBJ2-1
cdr3_aa: CASSDPGLAGSPPDYNEQFF
cdr3_nt: TGTGCCAGCAGTGACCCGGGACTAGCGGGTTCCCCCCCCGACTACAATGAGCAGTTCTTC

d_call: .
clone_size: few
v_call: TRBV20-1
j_call: TRBJ1-3
cdr3_aa: CSANRGLTSSGNTIYF
cdr3_nt: TGCAGTGCAAACCGAGGACTCACGAGCTCTGGAAACACCATATATTTT

d_call: TRBD1
clone_size: many
v_call: TRBV27
j_call: TRBJ2-7
cdr3_aa: CASSSTGGLDEQYF
cdr3_nt: TGTGCCAGCAGTTCGACAGGGGGGTTGGACGAGCAGTACTTC

d_call: TRBD1
clone_size: few
v_call: TRBV10-3
j_call: TRBJ2-7
cdr3_aa: CAISEWTGNNEQYF
cdr3_nt: TGTGCCATCAGTGAGTGGACAGGGAACAACGAGCAGTACTTC

d_call: .
clone_size: many
v_call: TRBV14
j_call: TRBJ1-4
cdr3_aa: CASSQDRARASGEKLFF
cdr3_nt: TGTGCCAGCAGCCAAGATCGGGCCAGGGCATCGGGTGAAAAACTGTTTTTT